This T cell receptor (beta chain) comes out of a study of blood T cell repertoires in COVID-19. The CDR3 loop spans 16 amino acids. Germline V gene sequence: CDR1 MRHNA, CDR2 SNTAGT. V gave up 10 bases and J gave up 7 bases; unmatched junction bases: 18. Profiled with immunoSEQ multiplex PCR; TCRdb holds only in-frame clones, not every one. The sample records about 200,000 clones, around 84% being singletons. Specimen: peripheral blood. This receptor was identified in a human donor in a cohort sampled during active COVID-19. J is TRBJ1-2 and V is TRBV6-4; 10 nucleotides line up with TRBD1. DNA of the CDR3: TGTGCCACACAATACGACAGGGGGCGGCCTGTCAGTGGCTACACCTTC. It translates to CATQYDRGRPVSGYTF.